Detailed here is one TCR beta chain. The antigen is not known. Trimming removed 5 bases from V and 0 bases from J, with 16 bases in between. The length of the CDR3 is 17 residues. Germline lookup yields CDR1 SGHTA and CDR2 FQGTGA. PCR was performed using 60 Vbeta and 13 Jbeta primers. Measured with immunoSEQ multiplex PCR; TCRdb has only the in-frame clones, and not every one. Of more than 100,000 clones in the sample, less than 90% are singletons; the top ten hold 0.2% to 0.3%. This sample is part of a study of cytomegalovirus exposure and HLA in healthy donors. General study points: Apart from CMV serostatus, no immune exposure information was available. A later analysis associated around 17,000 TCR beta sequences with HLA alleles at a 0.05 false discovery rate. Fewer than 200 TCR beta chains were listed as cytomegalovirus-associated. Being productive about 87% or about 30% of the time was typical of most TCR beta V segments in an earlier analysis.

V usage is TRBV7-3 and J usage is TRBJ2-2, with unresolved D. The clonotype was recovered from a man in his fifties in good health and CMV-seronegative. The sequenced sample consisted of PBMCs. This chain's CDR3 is CASSLSPAAANTGELFF. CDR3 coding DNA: TGTGCCAGCAGCCTGAGCCCGGCGGCCGCGAACACCGGGGAGCTGTTTTTT.